The sequence of this TCR beta chain was determined in a study of cytomegalovirus exposure and HLA in healthy donors. The wider study: The roughly 700 first-cohort repertoires shared a platform with the approximately 120 validation repertoires, as reported in a later analysis. Study results and limitations: Associated with cytomegalovirus, according to the listing, were 150 to 200 TCR beta chains.

As regards this clone: Its specificity is unknown.

There are 15 residues in the CDR3. Trimming took off 5 bases at V and 1 base at J, with 9 bases between the two ends. CDR1 and CDR2 (germline): SGHTA, FQGTGA. Assay used: immunoSEQ multiplex PCR; TCRdb lists only in-frame clones, some missing. Of some 140,000 clones listed, 85% to 90% are singletons. The sequence was obtained from a human donor in good health. The sequenced material came from PBMCs. The rearrangement uses TRBV7-3 and TRBJ2-6, with TRBD2 as a possible D gene (5 bases). The CDR3 loop reads CASSLAISGANVLTF. As DNA, the CDR3 is TGTGCCAGCAGCCTAGCAATATCTGGGGCCAACGTCCTGACTTTC.